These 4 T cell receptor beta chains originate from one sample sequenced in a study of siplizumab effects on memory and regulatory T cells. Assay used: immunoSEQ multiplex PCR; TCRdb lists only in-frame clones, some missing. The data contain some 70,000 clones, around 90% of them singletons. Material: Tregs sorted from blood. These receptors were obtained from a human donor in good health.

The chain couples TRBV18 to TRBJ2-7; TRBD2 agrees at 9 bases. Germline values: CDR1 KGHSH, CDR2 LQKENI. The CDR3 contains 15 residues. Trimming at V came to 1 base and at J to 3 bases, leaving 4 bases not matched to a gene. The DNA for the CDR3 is TGTGCCAGCTCACCACGCGCTAGCGGGATCTACGAGCAGTACTTC. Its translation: CASSPRASGIYEQYF.

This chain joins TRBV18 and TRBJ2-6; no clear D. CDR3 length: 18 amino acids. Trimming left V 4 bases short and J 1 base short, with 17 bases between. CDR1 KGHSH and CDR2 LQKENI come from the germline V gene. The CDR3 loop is CASSQFPTELSGANVLTF. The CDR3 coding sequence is TGTGCCAGCTCACAGTTCCCCACCGAGCTTTCTGGGGCCAACGTCCTGACTTTC. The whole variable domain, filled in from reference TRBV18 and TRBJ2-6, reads NAGVMQNPRHLVRRRGQEARLRCSPMKGHSHVYWYRQLPEEGLKFMVYLQKENIIDESGMPKERFSAEFPKEGPSILRIQQVVRGDSAAYFCASSQFPTELSGANVLTFGAGSRLTVL.

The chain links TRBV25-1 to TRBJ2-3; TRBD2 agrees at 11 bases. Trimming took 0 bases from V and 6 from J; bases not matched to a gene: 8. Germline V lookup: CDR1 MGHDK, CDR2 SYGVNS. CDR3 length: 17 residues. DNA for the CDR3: TGTGCCAGCAGTGAATATATAGCGGGAGGGCGGGGCGATACGCAGTATTTT. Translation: CASSEYIAGGRGDTQYF.

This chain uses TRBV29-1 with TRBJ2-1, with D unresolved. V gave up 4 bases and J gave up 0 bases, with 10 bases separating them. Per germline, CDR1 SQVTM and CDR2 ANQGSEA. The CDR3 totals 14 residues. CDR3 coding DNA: TGCAGCGTTGCGGGCATGAGCTCCTACAATGAGCAGTTCTTC. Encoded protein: CSVAGMSSYNEQFF.